This T cell receptor (beta chain) was sequenced for a study of cytomegalovirus exposure and HLA in healthy donors. Study-wide points: Reportedly, diagnosis of cytomegalovirus status by the classifier showed high specificity and sensitivity. Despite most TCR sequences being rare, some public TCRs occurred in many donors.

60 Vbeta and 13 Jbeta primers were used in PCR. Profiling relied on immunoSEQ multiplex PCR, and the TCRdb table lists in-frame clones only, not all of them. The data contain over 95,000 clones, 70% to 85% of them singletons. A remark on this clone: Its antigen is not known.

Germline CDR1 SGHKS, CDR2 YYEKEE (reference sequence). Trimming cost V 0 bases and J 0 bases, with 12 bases left between them. CDR3 length: 17 amino acids. The rearrangement links TRBV5-5 to TRBJ2-2; weak D call: TRBD1 (6 bases). Sample: PBMCs. The source of this sequence is a woman aged 40 to 50 in good health and CMV-seropositive. The CDR3 loop reads CASSLAGAASNTGELFF. CDR3 DNA sequence: TGTGCCAGCAGCTTGGCAGGGGCCGCCTCGAACACCGGGGAGCTGTTTTTT.